Detailed here is one TCR beta chain. The sample originates from a study of shared clonotypes between healthy human individuals. Germline V lookup: CDR1 MDHEN, CDR2 SYDVKM. With V trimmed by 5 bases and J by 9 bases, 18 bases remained unmatched. The CDR3 covers 16 residues. TCRdb's table, derived via immunoSEQ multiplex PCR, lists solely in-frame clones and lacks some. The table has roughly 510,000 clones, around 79% seen once; the top ten hold approximately 13%. The sequencing sample was made of PBMCs. This chain joins TRBV28 and TRBJ2-5; 7 nucleotides line up with TRBD1. This TCR was sampled from a woman aged 40 to 55 in good health. Some clones in this sample may be carry-over from other donors' samples. The CDR3 region has the DNA TGTGCCAGCAGTCAGTCCTCTTGGACGGGGCAGGGGGCCCAGTACTTC. Protein sequence: CASSQSSWTGQGAQYF.